Listed below are T cell receptor beta chains from one sample, sequenced in a study of control samples from healthy donors and cancer patients. TCRdb keeps only in-frame clones here, not all; method: immunoSEQ multiplex PCR. The data hold fewer than 60,000 clones, with 90% to 95% observed a single time. The sequenced material came from blood. The receptors derive from a young man in good health. CDR3s include the opening cysteine and the closing phenylalanine or tryptophan. D genes are given only for firm matches. Size is omitted from some rows. Given values are once, few, many or a class for expanded clones.

d_call,v_call,j_call,clone_size,cdr3_nt,cdr3_aa
NA,TRBV6-1,TRBJ2-5,NA,TGTGCCAGCAGTGACCCCCCGGGGACCCAGTACTTC,CASSDPPGTQYF
NA,TRBV7-9,TRBJ2-7,NA,TGTGCCAGCAGCAGCTTAGCTCGCTCACGGAATTCCTACGAGCAGTACTTC,CASSSLARSRNSYEQYF
TRBD1,TRBV15,TRBJ2-5,NA,TGTGCCACCAGCACAGGAAGACAGGGGCAGGGGGAGACCCAGTACTTC,CATSTGRQGQGETQYF
NA,TRBV7-6,TRBJ2-1,NA,TGTGCCAGCAGGCCATCCGGGACATTCAACAATGAGCAGTTCTTC,CASRPSGTFNNEQFF
TRBD2,TRBV28,TRBJ2-7,NA,TGTGCCAGCAGCCCGGGAGGGGGCTCCTACGAGCAGTACTTC,CASSPGGGSYEQYF
NA,TRBV2,TRBJ1-5,NA,TGTGCCAGCGGGAGGGAGCGTGATCAGCCCCAGCATTTT,CASGRERDQPQHF
TRBD2,TRBV29-1,TRBJ2-7,NA,TGCAGCGTTTCCGGGACTAGCGGTACCTACGAGCAGTACTTC,CSVSGTSGTYEQYF
NA,TRBV27,TRBJ1-6,NA,TGTGCCAGCAGTGGAAATAATTCACCCCTCCACTTT,CASSGNNSPLHF
NA,TRBV5-6,TRBJ1-2,NA,TGTGCCAGCAGCTTGGGGCATCCCTATGGCTACACCTTC,CASSLGHPYGYTF
NA,TRBV28,TRBJ2-4,NA,TGTGCCAGCGGGGGGGCTTTAGGACACATTCAGTACTTC,CASGGALGHIQYF
TRBD1,TRBV18,TRBJ1-2,NA,TGTGCCAGCTCAGGGGACAGATACAACAGCTATGGCTACACCTTC,CASSGDRYNSYGYTF
NA,TRBV20-1,TRBJ2-2,NA,TGCAGTGCTAGTAGTCGGGAGCGAGGCGGGGAGCTGTTTTTT,CSASSRERGGELFF
NA,TRBV11-2,TRBJ2-7,NA,TGTGCCAGCAGACTGGGACCTGACTACGAGCAGTACTTC,CASRLGPDYEQYF
NA,TRBV7-3,TRBJ2-7,NA,TGTGCCAGCAGCTTTTCTAGCAACGGGGAGCAGTACTTC,CASSFSSNGEQYF
NA,TRBV11-2,TRBJ2-7,NA,TGTGCCAGCAGCCCAATAGGGGCTGGGGGTTTGAGTTACGAGCAGTACTTC,CASSPIGAGGLSYEQYF
NA,TRBV28,TRBJ1-4,few,TGTGCCAGCAGCCTTGGGGTAAGACAGAGTGATGAAAAACTGTTTTTT,CASSLGVRQSDEKLFF
NA,TRBV11-1,TRBJ1-1,NA,TGTGCCAGCAGCTTAGGATGGACAGAGAACACTGAAGCTTTCTTT,CASSLGWTENTEAFF
NA,TRBV9,TRBJ2-3,NA,TGTGCCAGCAGCGTAGGGGGGAGTGCGGATACGCAGTATTTT,CASSVGGSADTQYF
TRBD1,TRBV30,TRBJ2-7,NA,TGTGCCTGGAGCGCGGACAGGGGAGTCGAGCAGTACTTC,CAWSADRGVEQYF
NA,TRBV9,TRBJ2-7,NA,TGTGCCAGCAGCCCCCAAGGGAACGAGCAGTACTTC,CASSPQGNEQYF
TRBD2,TRBV5-1,TRBJ2-1,NA,TGCGCCAGCAGCTTGAACGGACTAGCGGGAGGGTACAATGAGCAGTTCTTC,CASSLNGLAGGYNEQFF
TRBD1,TRBV3-1/TRBV3-2,TRBJ2-7,NA,TGTGCCAGCAGCCCCTGGACAGGCCCTCAGTACTTC,CASSPWTGPQYF
NA,TRBV11-3,TRBJ2-2,NA,TGTGCCAGCAGCTTAGGGGGCACCGGGGAGCTGTTTTTT,CASSLGGTGELFF
NA,TRBV11-2,TRBJ2-1,NA,TGTGCCAGCAGCTTAGATTCGAAACTTCCTTACAATGAGCAGTTCTTC,CASSLDSKLPYNEQFF
TRBD1,TRBV19,TRBJ2-7,once,TGTGCCACCAATTCGGGACAGGGGCCCTACGAGCAGTACTTC,CATNSGQGPYEQYF
NA,TRBV5-1,TRBJ1-3,NA,TGCGCCAGCAGCTTGGGTTCTTCTGGAAACACCATATATTTT,CASSLGSSGNTIYF
TRBD2,TRBV4-3,TRBJ2-7,NA,TGCGCCAGCAGCCAAGGGAGCGGGAGAGGGAACGAGCAGTACTTC,CASSQGSGRGNEQYF
TRBD2,TRBV7-2,TRBJ2-1,NA,TGTGCCAGCAGCTTACGGGCGGGAGCGCAGTTCTTC,CASSLRAGAQFF
TRBD2,TRBV11-2,TRBJ2-3,NA,TGTGCCAGCAGCTCCCCGGGGGCGGGAGGGGGGACTAGCACAGATACGCAGTATTTT,CASSSPGAGGGTSTDTQYF
NA,TRBV9,TRBJ2-7,NA,TGTGCCAGCAGCGTAGGCTCCGCGGGATCATACGAGCAGTACTTC,CASSVGSAGSYEQYF
NA,TRBV5-1,TRBJ2-1,NA,TGCGCCAGCAGCGGCGTTATGGGGGGTGGCTACAATGAGCAGTTCTTC,CASSGVMGGGYNEQFF
TRBD1,TRBV4-3,TRBJ2-1,NA,TGCGCCAGCAGCCAAGAGGGGGGACAGGGGTTCCACGGGTTCTACAATGAGCAGTTCTTC,CASSQEGGQGFHGFYNEQFF
TRBD2,TRBV28,TRBJ2-1,NA,TGTGCCAGCAGTTTCGGTAGGAGATGGGTTTCGGCTAGCGGGTCCTCCTACAATGAGCAGTTCTTC,CASSFGRRWVSASGSSYNEQFF
TRBD2,TRBV10-3,TRBJ2-1,NA,TGTGCCGTAGGCCTAGCGGAACCCTACAATGAGCAGTTCTTC,CAVGLAEPYNEQFF
TRBD2,TRBV28,TRBJ2-1,NA,TGTGCCAGCAGTCCCCCGACTAGCGGGAGGAGGGAGCAGTTCTTC,CASSPPTSGRREQFF
NA,TRBV20-1,TRBJ2-1,once,TGCAGTGCTCCGGATAACAATGAGCAGTTCTTC,CSAPDNNEQFF
TRBD2,TRBV9,TRBJ2-1,NA,TGTGCCAGCAGCGTAGGGGGCGGGAGGGCCGGAGATGAGCAGTTCTTC,CASSVGGGRAGDEQFF
NA,TRBV11-1,TRBJ2-3,NA,TGTGCCAGCAGCTCCATGGCAGATACGCAGTATTTT,CASSSMADTQYF
TRBD1,TRBV3-1/TRBV3-2,TRBJ1-4,NA,TGTGCCAGCAGCCAATTCGACAGGGCGGAGGAAAAACTGTTTTTT,CASSQFDRAEEKLFF
NA,TRBV7-2,TRBJ2-4,once,TGTGCCAGCACTGGGGGGGCCAAAAACATTCAGTACTTC,CASTGGAKNIQYF
TRBD2,TRBV5-1,TRBJ2-7,NA,TGCGCCAGCAGCCCGACTAGCGGGAGTGGGTTCTCCTACGAGCAGTACTTC,CASSPTSGSGFSYEQYF
NA,TRBV7-7,TRBJ2-1,NA,TGTGCTAGCAGCTTAGTCGGGAGCGATGAGCAGTTCTTC,CASSLVGSDEQFF
NA,TRBV2,TRBJ2-5,NA,TGTGCCAGCAGTGGTTCGGGGTTTGAGACCCAGTACTTC,CASSGSGFETQYF
TRBD2,TRBV14,TRBJ2-2,NA,TGTGCCAGCAGCCAAGATACTCGGGGGGGCCGGACCGGGGAGCTGTTTTTT,CASSQDTRGGRTGELFF
TRBD2,TRBV6-1,TRBJ2-2,NA,TGTGCCAGCAGTGAAGATAGCGGGGGCACCGGGGAGCTGTTTTTT,CASSEDSGGTGELFF
NA,TRBV7-2,TRBJ1-5,NA,TGTGCCAGCAGCTTAGAGGCCGACTTATATCAGCCCCAGCATTTT,CASSLEADLYQPQHF
NA,TRBV7-9,TRBJ1-4,NA,TGTGCCAGCAGCTTAGGGGGACGTAGCCGCGAAAAACTGTTTTTT,CASSLGGRSREKLFF